This passage covers 18 T cell receptor beta chains from one sample sequenced in a study of beta chain features in type 1 diabetes. General observations from the study: Among all four CD4+ subsets, Type 1 diabetes patients had TCRB CDR3s that were moderately but significantly shorter.

These receptors' antigens are unknown. Reverse transcription of all isolated RNA meant that expressed TCRB transcripts were sequenced. This table comes from immunoSEQ multiplex PCR, and its TCRdb copy is limited to in-frame clones, with some not included. The sample carries 300,000 to 400,000 clones, 9.3% recorded once. Sequenced input: central memory CD4+ T cells from blood. All receptors derive from a man under 40 with type 1 diabetes.

J is TRBJ2-2 and V is TRBV2, with TRBD2 matching 12 bases. V gave up 3 bases and J gave up 5 bases; unmatched junction bases: 1. The CDR3 runs 15 residues. CDR1 SNHLY and CDR2 FYNNEI come from the germline V gene. The CDR3 bases are TGTGCCAGCAGTGACGGACTAGCGGGGACCGGGGAGCTGTTTTTT. It translates to CASSDGLAGTGELFF.

This chain joins TRBV7-2 and TRBJ1-1; no clear D. CDR3 length equals 14 residues. V shed 4 bases and J shed 4 bases, with 13 bases lying between them. Looked up from germline, CDR1 is SGHTA and CDR2 is FQGNSA. The CDR3 DNA reads as TGTGCCAGCAGCTCCACCATCTCGGGCACTGAAGCTTTCTTT. Amino acids: CASSSTISGTEAFF. Combining the CDR3 with reference TRBV7-2 and TRBJ1-1 gives the whole variable domain GAGVSQSPSNKVTEKGKDVELRCDPISGHTALYWYRQSLGQGLEFLIYFQGNSAPDKSGLPSDRFSAERTGGSVSTLTIQRTQQEDSAVYLCASSSTISGTEAFFGQGTRLTVV.

This clone has a handful of counts. V gene TRBV29-1 combines with J gene TRBJ2-7, with D perhaps matching TRBD2 (6 bases). V was trimmed by 5 bases and J by 7 bases, leaving 12 bases between them. Germline V CDR1 and CDR2: SQVTM, ANQGSEA. The CDR3 is 11 amino acids. Written as DNA, the CDR3 is TGCAGCGTTTGGGGGGTAGGAGAGCAGTACTTC. Translating it yields CSVWGVGEQYF.

This rearrangement joins TRBV7-7 to TRBJ2-1, with 11 nucleotides matching TRBD2. V was clipped by 5 bases and J by 0 bases; unmatched bases: 6. Germline CDR1 is SSHAT and CDR2 is FNYEAQ (reference sequence). The CDR3 runs to 17 residues. In DNA, the CDR3 is TGTGCCAGCAGCCCTAGGACTAGCGGGCACTCCTACAATGAGCAGTTCTTC. Translation: CASSPRTSGHSYNEQFF.

This clone was seen a handful of times. The chain uses TRBV21-1 and TRBJ2-7; the table's D call, TRBD2, has no DNA check behind it. TRBV21-1 counts as a pseudogene. This CDR3 is 16 amino acids long. The chain's CDR3 is CASSKEPSGGPHEQYF. The CDR3 region has the DNA TGTGCCAGCAGCAAAGAACCTAGCGGGGGGCCCCACGAGCAGTACTTC.

The chain employs TRBV6-5 and TRBJ1-2; TRBD1 is a possible D gene (6 bases). This CDR3 is built from 13 residues. The V end was cut by 0 bases, the J end by 7 bases, with 9 bases between. Per germline, CDR1 MNHEY and CDR2 SVGAGI. For the CDR3, the DNA is TGTGCCAGCAGTTACTCGACAGGACGTGGCTACACCTTC. Translation: CASSYSTGRGYTF.

This clone occurred a few times. The chain uses TRBV10-3 and TRBJ2-3; the D gene could be TRBD1 or TRBD2 (5 bases each). The CDR3 has 12 amino acids. Germline-derived CDR1 and CDR2 are ENHRY and SYGVKD. The V gene lost 10 bases and the J gene lost 2 bases, with 10 bases spanning the gap. CDR3 residues: CASRGTTDTQYF. CDR3 nucleotides: TGTGCCAGTCGAGGGACCACAGATACGCAGTATTTT.

This clone has just a few counts. V is TRBV25-1 and J is TRBJ1-1; TRBD1 aligns across 9 bases. The CDR3 is 15 residues long. Germline loops: CDR1 MGHDK, CDR2 SYGVNS. V was pared by 3 bases and J by 5 bases, with 7 bases of the junction left unmatched. The CDR3 region has the DNA TGTGCCAGCAGTGAGCACAGGGGGCGCGGAACTGAAGCTTTCTTT. Its protein product is CASSEHRGRGTEAFF.

The chain has TRBV6-6 and TRBJ2-5; D ambiguous. The ends were cut back, 2 bases at V and 4 bases at J, with 8 bases in the middle. Germline V lookup: CDR1 MNHNY, CDR2 SVGAGI (reference sequence). This CDR3 comprises 13 residues. CDR3 nucleotide sequence: TGTGCCAGCAGTTACATGGCCACAGAGACCCAGTACTTC. Translating it yields CASSYMATETQYF.

V usage is TRBV9 and J usage is TRBJ2-5; possible D gene TRBD1, 6 bases. V was shortened by 3 bases and J by 4 bases, with 22 bases between the two germline ends. The CDR3 runs 17 residues. The germline gives CDR1 SGDLS, CDR2 YYNGEE. In DNA, the CDR3 is TGTGCCAGCAGCGGACAACAGGGTGGGCCTTCAGTAGAGACCCAGTACTTC. This gives the protein CASSGQQGGPSVETQYF. Full variable domain (rest looked up from reference TRBV9 and TRBJ2-5): DSGVTQTPKHLITATGQRVTLRCSPRSGDLSVYWYQQSLDQGLQFLIQYYNGEERAKGNILERFSAQQFPDLHSELNLSSLELGDSALYFCASSGQQGGPSVETQYFGPGTRLLVL.

This clone appeared many times. The chain employs TRBV10-3 and TRBJ2-5; D might be TRBD1 or TRBD2, each matching 6 bases. Trimming shortened V by 8 bases and J by 3 bases, and 19 bases separated the two germline ends. The CDR3 is made up of 15 amino acids. Germline V gene data show CDR1 as ENHRY and CDR2 as SYGVKD. CDR3 in DNA: TGTGCCATCCGGCGCGACGGGGGCCCCGAAGAGACCCAGTACTTC. Residues: CAIRRDGGPEETQYF.

This clone was observed a handful of times. V is TRBV5-6 and J is TRBJ1-2, with D hard to call. Germline lookup yields CDR1 SGHDT and CDR2 YYEEEE. The CDR3 loop spans 16 amino acids. V was cut by 2 bases and J by 5 bases, with 19 bases left in between. In DNA, the CDR3 is TGTGCCAGCAGCTTATGGAGGCAACCAATATCTTATGGCTACACCTTC. This gives the protein CASSLWRQPISYGYTF.

This clone was detected only a few times. This sequence joins TRBV18 and TRBJ1-5; D perhaps matches TRBD1 (5 bases). The germline gives CDR1 KGHSH, CDR2 LQKENI. The CDR3 is 15 residues long. The V end was cut by 1 base, the J end by 5 bases, with 12 bases between. This CDR3 reads CASSPRERRDQPQHF. DNA for the CDR3: TGTGCCAGCTCACCACGGGAGCGCAGGGATCAGCCCCAGCATTTT.

This clone came up many times. This sequence joins TRBV2 and TRBJ2-1; the match to TRBD2 covers 10 bases. From germline, CDR1 is SNHLY and CDR2 FYNNEI. The CDR3 covers 16 residues. Trimming took 6 bases from V and 10 from J; bases not matched to a gene: 15. The CDR3 protein is CASSRKVASGGREQFF. CDR3 sequence (DNA): TGTGCCAGCAGCCGTAAGGTGGCTAGCGGGGGTAGGGAGCAGTTCTTC.

This clone appeared a few times. The V and J genes are TRBV5-6 and TRBJ2-7; D is uncertain. Germline loops: CDR1 SGHDT, CDR2 YYEEEE. The CDR3 spans 12 residues. With 4 bases removed from V and 10 bases from J, the gap between germline ends came to 15 bases. In DNA, the CDR3 is TGTGCCAGCAGCGATACCCAAGGGTTTCAGTACTTC. Amino acids: CASSDTQGFQYF.

V is TRBV30 and J is TRBJ1-6, with D uncertain. Trimming took 3 bases from V and 10 from J, leaving 10 bases between them. Germline loops: CDR1 GTSNPN, CDR2 SVGIG (reference sequence). CDR3 length: 12 residues. The DNA of the CDR3 is TGTGCCTGGAGCCGGGCAGGCTCACCCCTCCACTTT. This encodes CAWSRAGSPLHF.

V is TRBV30 and J is TRBJ2-7; D is possibly TRBD1 (6 bases). This CDR3 is built from 10 residues. The germline V gene has CDR1 GTSNPN and CDR2 SVGIG (reference sequence). V was trimmed by 5 bases and J by 6 bases, leaving 8 bases between them. Here the CDR3 DNA reads TGTGCCTGGGGGACAACCGAGCAGTACTTC. This codes for CAWGTTEQYF. Using reference TRBV30 and TRBJ2-7 for the parts outside the CDR3, the full variable domain is SQTIHQWPATLVQPVGSPLSLECTVEGTSNPNLYWYRQAAGRGLQLLFYSVGIGQISSEVPQNLSASRPQDRQFILSSKKLLLSDSGFYLCAWGTTEQYFGPGTRLTVT.

This clone was observed a handful of times. This rearrangement joins TRBV14 to TRBJ2-7; TRBD1 is a possible D gene (6 bases). The germline gives CDR1 SGHDN, CDR2 FVKESK. The CDR3 is 15 amino acids. The ends were cut back, 4 bases at V and 5 bases at J, with 18 bases in the middle. CDR3 amino acids: CASSPIQGLQHEQYF. CDR3 in DNA: TGTGCCAGCAGCCCTATCCAGGGGCTGCAGCACGAGCAGTACTTC. The full variable domain, rest sourced from reference TRBV14 and TRBJ2-7, is EAGVTQFPSHSVIEKGQTVTLRCDPISGHDNLYWYRRVMGKEIKFLLHFVKESKQDESGMPNNRFLAERTGGTYSTLKVQPAELEDSGVYFCASSPIQGLQHEQYFGPGTRLTVT.